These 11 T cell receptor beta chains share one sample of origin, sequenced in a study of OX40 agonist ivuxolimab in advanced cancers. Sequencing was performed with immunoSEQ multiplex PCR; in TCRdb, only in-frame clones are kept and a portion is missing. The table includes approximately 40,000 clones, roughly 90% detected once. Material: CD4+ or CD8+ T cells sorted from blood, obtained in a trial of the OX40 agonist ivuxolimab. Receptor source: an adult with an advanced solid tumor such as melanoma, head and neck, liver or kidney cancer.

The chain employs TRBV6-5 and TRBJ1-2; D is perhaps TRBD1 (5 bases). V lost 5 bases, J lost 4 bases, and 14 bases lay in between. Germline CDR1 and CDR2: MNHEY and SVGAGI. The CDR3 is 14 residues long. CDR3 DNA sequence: TGTGCCAGCAGTGACAAGGGACCGCTCTATGGCTACACCTTC. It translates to CASSDKGPLYGYTF.

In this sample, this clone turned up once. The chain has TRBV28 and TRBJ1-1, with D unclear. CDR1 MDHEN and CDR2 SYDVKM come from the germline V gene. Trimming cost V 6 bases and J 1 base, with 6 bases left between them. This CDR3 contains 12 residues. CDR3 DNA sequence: TGTGCCAGCAGATACGGGAACACTGAAGCTTTCTTT. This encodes CASRYGNTEAFF. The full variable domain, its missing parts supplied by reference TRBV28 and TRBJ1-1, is DVKVTQSSRYLVKRTGEKVFLECVQDMDHENMFWYRQDPGLGLRLIYFSYDVKMKEKGDIPEGYSVSREKKERFSLILESASTNQTSMYLCASRYGNTEAFFGQGTRLTVV.

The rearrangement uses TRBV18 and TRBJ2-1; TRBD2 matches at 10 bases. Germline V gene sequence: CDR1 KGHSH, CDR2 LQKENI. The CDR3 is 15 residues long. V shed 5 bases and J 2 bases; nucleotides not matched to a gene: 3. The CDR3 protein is CASSSSGRAYNEQFF. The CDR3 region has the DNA TGTGCCAGCTCATCAAGCGGGAGGGCCTACAATGAGCAGTTCTTC.

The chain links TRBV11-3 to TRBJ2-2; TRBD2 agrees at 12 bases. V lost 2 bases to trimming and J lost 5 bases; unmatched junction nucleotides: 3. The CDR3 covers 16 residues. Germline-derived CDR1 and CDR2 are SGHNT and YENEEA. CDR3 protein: CASSLKGLAGTGELFF. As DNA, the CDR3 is TGTGCCAGCAGCTTAAAGGGACTAGCGGGTACCGGGGAGCTGTTTTTT.

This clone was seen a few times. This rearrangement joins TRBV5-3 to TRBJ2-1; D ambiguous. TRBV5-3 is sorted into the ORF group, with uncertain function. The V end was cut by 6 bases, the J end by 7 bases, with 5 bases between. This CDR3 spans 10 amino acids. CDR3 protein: CARKQNEQFF. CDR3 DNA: TGTGCCAGAAAACAGAATGAGCAGTTCTTC.

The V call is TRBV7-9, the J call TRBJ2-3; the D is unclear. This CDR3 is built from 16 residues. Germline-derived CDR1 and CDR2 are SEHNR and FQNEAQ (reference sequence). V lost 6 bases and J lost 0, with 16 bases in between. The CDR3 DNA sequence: TGTGCCAGCAGGTCTAAGGAACCGCCTAGCACAGATACGCAGTATTTT. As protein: CASRSKEPPSTDTQYF. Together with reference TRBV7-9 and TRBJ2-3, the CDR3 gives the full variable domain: DTGVSQNPRHKITKRGQNVTFRCDPISEHNRLYWYRQTLGQGPEFLTYFQNEAQLEKSRLLSDRFSAERPKGSFSTLEIQRTEQGDSAMYLCASRSKEPPSTDTQYFGPGTRLTVL.

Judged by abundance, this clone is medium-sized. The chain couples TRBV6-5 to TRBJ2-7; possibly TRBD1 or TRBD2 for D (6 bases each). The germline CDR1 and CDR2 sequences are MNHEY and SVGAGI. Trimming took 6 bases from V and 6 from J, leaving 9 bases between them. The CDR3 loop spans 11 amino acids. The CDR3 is CASREGVEQYF. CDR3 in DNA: TGTGCCAGCAGGGAGGGGGTCGAGCAGTACTTC.

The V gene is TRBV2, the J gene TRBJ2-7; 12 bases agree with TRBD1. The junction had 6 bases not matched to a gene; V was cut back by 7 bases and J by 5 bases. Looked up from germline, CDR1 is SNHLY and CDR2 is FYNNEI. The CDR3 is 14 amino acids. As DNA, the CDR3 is TGTGCCAGCATTCCGGGACAGGGGGCCCACGAGCAGTACTTC. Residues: CASIPGQGAHEQYF. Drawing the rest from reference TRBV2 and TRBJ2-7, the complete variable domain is EPEVTQTPSHQVTQMGQEVILRCVPISNHLYFYWYRQILGQKVEFLVSFYNNEISEKSEIFDDQFSVERPDGSNFTLKIRSTKLEDSAMYFCASIPGQGAHEQYFGPGTRLTVT.

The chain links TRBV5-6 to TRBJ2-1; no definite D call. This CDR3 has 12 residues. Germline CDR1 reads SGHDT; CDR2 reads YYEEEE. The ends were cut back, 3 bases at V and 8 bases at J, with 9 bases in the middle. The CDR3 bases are TGTGCCAGCAGCTCTGGGGTCTATGAGCAGTTCTTC. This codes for CASSSGVYEQFF. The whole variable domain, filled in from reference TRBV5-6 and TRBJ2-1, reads DAGVTQSPTHLIKTRGQQVTLRCSPKSGHDTVSWYQQALGQGPQFIFQYYEEEERQRGNFPDRFSGHQFPNYSSELNVNALLLGDSALYLCASSSGVYEQFFGPGTRLTVL.

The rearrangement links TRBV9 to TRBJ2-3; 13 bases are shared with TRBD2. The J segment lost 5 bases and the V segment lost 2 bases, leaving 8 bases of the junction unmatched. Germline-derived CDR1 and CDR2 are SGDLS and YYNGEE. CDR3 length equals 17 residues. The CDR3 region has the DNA TGTGCCAGCAGCGTGGGAGGGACTAGCGGGACTGGAGATACGCAGTATTTT. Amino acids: CASSVGGTSGTGDTQYF.

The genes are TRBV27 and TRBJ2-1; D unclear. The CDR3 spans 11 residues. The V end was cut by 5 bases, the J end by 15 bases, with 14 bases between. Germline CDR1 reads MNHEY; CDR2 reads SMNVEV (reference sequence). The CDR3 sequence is CASSTTTFLFF. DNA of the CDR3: TGTGCCAGCAGTACGACCACGTTTCTGTTCTTC.